Each of the 13 T cell receptor beta chains below was sequenced from the same sample in a study of T cell responses to AZD1222 COVID-19 vaccine. Sequencing used immunoSEQ multiplex PCR; TCRdb keeps in-frame clones, though not all of them. The profile shows about 130,000 clones, 85% to 95% of them singletons. Sequencing used peripheral blood, obtained on day 0 of AZD1222 vaccination. These receptors all stem from an adult in good health.

The genes are TRBV9 and TRBJ1-1, with TRBD1 matching 9 bases. V was clipped by 0 bases and J by 5 bases; unmatched bases: 5. CDR3 size: 15 residues. Germline V CDR1 and CDR2: SGDLS, YYNGEE. The CDR3 nucleotides read TGTGCCAGCAGCGTAGTGCGACAGGGGGGAACTGAAGCTTTCTTT. Translating it yields CASSVVRQGGTEAFF.

The V call is TRBV24-1, the J call TRBJ1-4; D gene ambiguous. Deletions cut 8 bases from V and 10 bases from J, with 13 bases between. Germline lookup yields CDR1 KGHDR and CDR2 SFDVKD. This CDR3 comprises 12 residues. CDR3 amino acids: CATIRPSRKLFF. CDR3 nucleotide sequence: TGTGCCACCATCCGCCCCTCCCGAAAACTGTTTTTT.

This chain links TRBV25-1 with TRBJ1-5; D is uncertain. Germline V gene lookup returns CDR1 MGHDK and CDR2 SYGVNS. V was cut by 3 bases and J by 12 bases, with 12 bases left in between. There are 12 residues in the CDR3. CDR3 loop: CASSDERERQHF. CDR3 nucleotides: TGTGCCAGCAGTGACGAGAGGGAGCGCCAGCATTTT.

The chain combines TRBV2 with TRBJ2-3; TRBD2 might be the D (5 bases). Trimming pared 8 bases from V and 3 bases from J, leaving 18 bases between. The germline V gene encodes CDR1 SNHLY and CDR2 FYNNEI. The CDR3 extends over 15 amino acids. CDR3 residues: CASYSPGLKTDTQYF. CDR3 coding DNA: TGTGCCAGCTACTCGCCCGGACTTAAAACAGATACGCAGTATTTT.

This chain joins TRBV2 and TRBJ2-7; 13 nucleotides align to TRBD2. CDR1 and CDR2 (germline): SNHLY, FYNNEI. CDR3 length: 16 amino acids. Trimming cost V 8 bases and J 2 bases; bases outside gene matches: 9. The CDR3 is CASRLAGGLRPYEQYF. The CDR3, as DNA: TGTGCCAGCCGACTAGCGGGGGGCCTTAGGCCCTACGAGCAGTACTTC. The full variable domain, in which reference TRBV2 and TRBJ2-7 provide the parts outside the CDR3, is EPEVTQTPSHQVTQMGQEVILRCVPISNHLYFYWYRQILGQKVEFLVSFYNNEISEKSEIFDDQFSVERPDGSNFTLKIRSTKLEDSAMYFCASRLAGGLRPYEQYFGPGTRLTVT.

V is TRBV19 and J is TRBJ1-4; tentatively, D is TRBD1 (5 bases). The V gene lost 5 bases and the J gene lost 7 bases, with 17 bases spanning the gap. The CDR3 totals 15 residues. The germline gives CDR1 LNHDA, CDR2 SQIVND (reference sequence). CDR3 sequence: CASSFPGARSEKLFF. In DNA, the CDR3 is TGTGCCAGTAGTTTCCCCGGGGCCCGGAGTGAAAAACTGTTTTTT. The whole variable domain, filled in from reference TRBV19 and TRBJ1-4, reads DGGITQSPKYLFRKEGQNVTLSCEQNLNHDAMYWYRQDPGQGLRLIYYSQIVNDFQKGDIAEGYSVSREKKESFPLTVTSAQKNPTAFYLCASSFPGARSEKLFFGSGTQLSVL.

A word on this clone: Other DNA sequences within the sample encode an identical CDR3. This chain links TRBV12-3 or TRBV12-4 with TRBJ1-2; no firm D call. CDR3 length: 13 residues. V was clipped by 3 bases and J by 3 bases, with 8 bases between them. In DNA form, the CDR3 reads TGTGCCAGCAGTTTGGCAGGACACTATGGCTACACCTTC. Translated: CASSLAGHYGYTF.

The chain combines TRBV4-2 with TRBJ2-1, with 11 bases fitting TRBD2. CDR3 size: 18 residues. The trim removed 0 bases at V and 12 bases at J, leaving 16 bases unmatched. Germline V gives CDR1 LGHNA, CDR2 YNFKEQ. The chain's CDR3 is CASSQDAPASGGLDVQFF. The CDR3 DNA is TGTGCCAGCAGCCAAGATGCTCCGGCTAGCGGGGGGTTAGATGTGCAGTTCTTC.

V and J are TRBV5-1 and TRBJ2-7; TRBD1 might be the D (5 bases). The CDR3 totals 14 residues. The germline V gene has CDR1 SGHRS and CDR2 YFSETQ. Trimming stripped 4 bases from V and 0 bases from J, with 11 bases between. The CDR3 DNA follows: TGCGCCAGCAGCAAACAGGAGTACTCCTACGAGCAGTACTTC. Translation: CASSKQEYSYEQYF. The full variable domain, in which reference TRBV5-1 and TRBJ2-7 provide the parts outside the CDR3, is KAGVTQTPRYLIKTRGQQVTLSCSPISGHRSVSWYQQTPGQGLQFLFEYFSETQRNKGNFPGRFSGRQFSNSRSEMNVSTLELGDSALYLCASSKQEYSYEQYFGPGTRLTVT.

In its sample, this clone was seen once. This chain links TRBV12-5 with TRBJ1-2, with a tentative D call TRBD1 (6 bases). V lost 3 bases and J 6 bases, leaving 20 bases between the germline ends. The length of the CDR3 is 16 residues. In germline, CDR1 is LGHNT, CDR2 FRNRAP. The CDR3 DNA sequence: TGTGCTAGTGGTTTTTCCACCAAACGACAGGAGGATGGCTACACCTTC. Encoded protein: CASGFSTKRQEDGYTF.

V gene TRBV3-1 (or the pseudogene TRBV3-2) combines with J gene TRBJ1-1, with TRBD1 identical over 11 bases. This CDR3 contains 16 residues. Trimming cost V 3 bases and J 3 bases; bases outside gene matches: 6. The germline CDR1 and CDR2 sequences are LGHDT and YNNKEL (reference sequence). CDR3 DNA: TGTGCCAGCAGCCAGAGGACAGGGGGCAAGGACACTGAAGCTTTCTTT. It specifies CASSQRTGGKDTEAFF.

The chain carries TRBV7-8 and TRBJ2-2; the D is unclear. Germline CDR1 and CDR2: SGHVS and FQNEAQ. CDR3 length equals 14 residues. V was trimmed by 4 bases and J by 2 bases, leaving 8 bases between them. CDR3 protein: CASSSSSNTGELFF. The CDR3 nucleotides are TGTGCCAGCAGCTCGTCCAGTAACACCGGGGAGCTGTTTTTT. The whole variable domain, remainder taken from reference TRBV7-8 and TRBJ2-2, is GAGVSQSPRYKVAKRGQDVALRCDPISGHVSLFWYQQALGQGPEFLTYFQNEAQLDKSGLPSDRFFAERPEGSVSTLKIQRTQQEDSAVYLCASSSSSNTGELFFGEGSRLTVL.

The genes are TRBV7-8 and TRBJ2-5; 8 bases match TRBD2. CDR1 and CDR2 from the germline V gene are SGHVS and FQNEAQ. The CDR3 runs 15 residues. V was clipped by 6 bases and J by 2 bases; unmatched bases: 8. CDR3: CASSLSAGAQETQYF. The CDR3, as DNA: TGTGCCAGCAGTCTCTCAGCGGGGGCTCAAGAGACCCAGTACTTC.